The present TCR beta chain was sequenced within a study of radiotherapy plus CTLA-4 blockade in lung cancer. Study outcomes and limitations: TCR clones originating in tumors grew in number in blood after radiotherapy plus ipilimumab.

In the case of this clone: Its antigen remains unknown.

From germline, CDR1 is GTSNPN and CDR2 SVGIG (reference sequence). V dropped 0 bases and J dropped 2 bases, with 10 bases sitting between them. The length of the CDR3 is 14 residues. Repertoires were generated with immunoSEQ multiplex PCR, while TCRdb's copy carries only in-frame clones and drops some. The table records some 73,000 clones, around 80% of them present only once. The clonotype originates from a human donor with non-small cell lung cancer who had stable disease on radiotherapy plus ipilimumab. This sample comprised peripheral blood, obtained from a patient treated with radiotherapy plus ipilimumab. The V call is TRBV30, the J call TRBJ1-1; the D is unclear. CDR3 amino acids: CAWSVEFLNTEAFF. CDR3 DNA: TGTGCCTGGAGTGTAGAGTTTTTAAACACTGAAGCTTTCTTT.